The following is a T cell receptor (beta chain) sequence with its context. This specimen belongs to a study of CD8 T cells in Susac syndrome. The study sequenced TCR beta in blood CD8+ and CD4+ T cells. Bulk CD8+ and CD4+ cells came from magnetic negative isolation; CD8+ TEMRA by FACS. cDNA came from roughly 0.5 to 1 ug RNA primed by random hexamers. The authors amplified TCR beta CDR3 across 54 Vbeta and 13 Jbeta using immunoSEQ multiplex PCR. One entry per CDR3 protein results from TCRdb running MiXCR on the immunoSEQ multiplex PCR reads. This table has 200,000 to 250,000 distinct CDR3 sequences, approximately 94% appearing once. The germline V gene encodes CDR1 MNHEY and CDR2 SVGAGI. There are 15 residues in the CDR3. The V end lost 6 bases, the J end lost 5 bases, and 14 bases lay between the germline ends.

Sequences were obtained from CD4+ T cells from PBMCs. V is TRBV6-5 and J is TRBJ1-6; D gene unclear. This TCR derives from a human donor with Susac syndrome. The CDR3 nucleotides read TGTGCCAGCAGAGCCGAGGTATTCAATAATTCACCCCTCCACTTT. It translates to CASRAEVFNNSPLHF.